These 22 T cell receptor beta chains originate from one sample sequenced in a study of response to subunit inactivated influenza vaccine. Via MiXCR, TCRdb re-called the RT-PCR reads, giving one row per CDR3 protein. The sample lists 550,000 to 800,000 distinct CDR3 sequences; more than 15% were seen once. The sequencing here drew on PBMCs from blood, taken less than 13 days after vaccination. The receptor set was obtained from a man aged 45-65 years who received an inactivated influenza vaccine.

The chain recombines TRBV7-9 with TRBJ2-1; 9 nucleotides agree with TRBD2. The CDR3 runs 15 residues. Germline-derived CDR1 and CDR2 are SEHNR and FQNEAQ (reference sequence). V lost 3 bases and J lost 6; bases outside the gene matches: 6. The CDR3 protein is CASSFMRGGSNEQFF. The CDR3 bases are TGTGCCAGCAGCTTCATGCGGGGGGGCAGCAATGAGCAGTTCTTC.

This clonotype was counted many times. The V and J genes are TRBV10-3 and TRBJ2-3; TRBD2 agrees at 11 bases. The germline CDR1 and CDR2 sequences are ENHRY and SYGVKD. The CDR3 covers 23 residues. V trimming: 4 bases; J trimming: 4 bases; junction bases outside the gene matches: 28. CDR3 region: CAISVPPSDRQRDSGLAADTQYF. The DNA of the CDR3 is TGTGCCATCAGTGTACCCCCATCGGACAGGCAACGCGATTCGGGACTAGCGGCAGATACGCAGTATTTT.

This clonotype was seen at least ten times. The chain links TRBV28 to TRBJ2-5; 9 bases match TRBD1. The CDR3 length is 16 residues. Germline lookup yields CDR1 MDHEN and CDR2 SYDVKM. V lost 5 bases and J lost 2; bases outside the gene matches: 9. CDR3 bases: TGTGCCAGCAGTCCTACCGGGACAGGGATACAAGAGACCCAGTACTTC. Protein product: CASSPTGTGIQETQYF.

This clonotype was observed a few times. The chain has TRBV29-1 and TRBJ1-1; D remains ambiguous. Trimming stripped 7 bases from V and 1 base from J, with 10 bases between. This CDR3 is built from 12 residues. CDR1 and CDR2 (germline): SQVTM, ANQGSEA. The CDR3 protein is CSAQKGNTEAFF. The CDR3, as DNA: TGCAGCGCCCAAAAGGGGAACACTGAAGCTTTCTTT.

J is TRBJ2-7 and V is TRBV10-3; 13 bases line up with TRBD2. The CDR3 covers 15 residues. V dropped 3 bases and J dropped 7; count of bases not matched to a gene: 6. Germline CDR1 ENHRY, CDR2 SYGVKD. The CDR3, as DNA: TGTGCCATCAGTGACCGGACTAGCGGGAGCGGTGAGCAGTACTTC. Protein: CAISDRTSGSGEQYF.

This clonotype has more than one count but fewer than ten. CDR3 residues: CASSSLAFQETQYF. The CDR3 DNA is TGTGCCAGCAGTTCGCTAGCGTTCCAAGAGACCCAGTACTTC. This chain uses TRBV11-2 with TRBJ2-5, with a weak D call TRBD2 (6 bases). Germline V CDR1 and CDR2: SGHAT, FQNNGV. This CDR3 is 14 amino acids long. V was cut by 6 bases and J by 1 base, with 12 bases left in between.

This clonotype qualifies as medium-sized (0.01 to 0.1%). The rearrangement uses TRBV29-1 and TRBJ2-3; perhaps TRBD1 as D (5 bases). V was cut by 1 base and J by 0 bases, with 11 bases left in between. The CDR3 runs 15 residues. Germline values: CDR1 SQVTM, CDR2 ANQGSEA. The CDR3 nucleotides read TGCAGCGTTGAAGTTAAGGGGTCTAGCACAGATACGCAGTATTTT. Amino acids: CSVEVKGSSTDTQYF.

This clonotype is a singleton in its sample. This rearrangement joins TRBV19 to TRBJ2-1; tentatively, D is TRBD1 or TRBD2 (5 bases each). V lost 6 bases to trimming and J lost 9 bases, with 21 bases between them. Per germline, CDR1 LNHDA and CDR2 SQIVND (reference sequence). This CDR3 spans 15 amino acids. The CDR3 here is CASSPPGTTVGEQFF. The DNA of the CDR3 is TGTGCCAGTAGCCCCCCCGGGACGACAGTCGGTGAGCAGTTCTTC. Filled out from reference TRBV19 and TRBJ2-1, the complete variable domain reads DGGITQSPKYLFRKEGQNVTLSCEQNLNHDAMYWYRQDPGQGLRLIYYSQIVNDFQKGDIAEGYSVSREKKESFPLTVTSAQKNPTAFYLCASSPPGTTVGEQFFGPGTRLTVL.

This chain links TRBV4-1 with TRBJ2-2; 8 bases line up with TRBD2. V was pared by 0 bases and J by 7 bases, with 10 bases of the junction left unmatched. The V gene's germline CDR1 is MGHRA and CDR2 YSYEKL. The CDR3 covers 17 residues. DNA of the CDR3: TGCGCCAGCAGCCAAGATATGCTGGGCGGGGGGATCGGGGAGCTGTTTTTT. It yields the protein CASSQDMLGGGIGELFF.

In its sample, this clonotype was seen a few times. The V and J genes are TRBV6-5 and TRBJ2-7; D gene ambiguous. The CDR3 contains 15 residues. Germline CDR1 and CDR2: MNHEY and SVGAGI. V was pared by 2 bases and J by 3 bases, with 14 bases between. As DNA, the CDR3 is TGTGCCAGCAGTTACAGGAAGAGCGCTGACTACGAGCAGTACTTC. Its translation: CASSYRKSADYEQYF.

A few counts support this clonotype. The chain links TRBV5-1 to TRBJ1-1; D remains unclear. The CDR3 has 14 residues. The germline V gene has CDR1 SGHRS and CDR2 YFSETQ. V was trimmed by 5 bases and J by 0 bases, leaving 11 bases between them. The CDR3 DNA reads as TGCGCCAGCAGGGGTGGCGTAGTGAACACTGAAGCTTTCTTT. Amino acid sequence: CASRGGVVNTEAFF.

The V gene is TRBV24-1, the J gene TRBJ2-7, with 7 bases fitting TRBD2. The CDR3 totals 13 residues. J gave up 3 bases and V 6 bases, and 4 bases lay outside the gene matches. Germline CDR1 and CDR2: KGHDR and SFDVKD. This chain's CDR3 is CATSTGLNYEQYF. CDR3 coding DNA: TGTGCCACCAGTACGGGACTAAACTACGAGCAGTACTTC.

The chain carries TRBV2 and TRBJ2-7; the D is unclear. Looked up from germline, CDR1 is SNHLY and CDR2 is FYNNEI. The CDR3 consists of 13 residues. V was shortened by 4 bases and J by 4 bases, with 11 bases between the two germline ends. CDR3 in amino acids: CASSGGMGYEQYF. In nucleotides, the CDR3 is TGTGCCAGCAGTGGGGGTATGGGGTACGAGCAGTACTTC.

The rearrangement uses TRBV5-4 and TRBJ1-1; 8 bases align to TRBD1. CDR1 is SGHNT, CDR2 YYREEE, per germline (reference sequence). There are 15 residues in the CDR3. The ends lost 3 bases at V and 0 bases at J; junction bases unmatched: 4. The CDR3 DNA follows: TGTGCCAGCAGCTACCCGGACAGGGTGAACACTGAAGCTTTCTTT. This sequence encodes CASSYPDRVNTEAFF.

The chain joins TRBV4-3 to TRBJ2-6; the D is unclear. The CDR3 sequence is 20 residues long. Germline loops: CDR1 LGHNA, CDR2 YSLEER. V was cut by 4 bases and J by 0 bases, with 22 bases left in between. The CDR3 protein is CASSPRVAIVHSSGANVLTF. The CDR3 DNA is TGCGCCAGCAGCCCCCGGGTGGCAATAGTGCACTCCTCTGGGGCCAACGTCCTGACTTTC.

This clonotype was detected ten times or more. At one end the junction does not follow the germline gene, possibly because of a read error. CDR3 nucleotide sequence: TGCGCCAGCAGCCTACGACAGGGGGGCACCGGGGAGCTGTTTTTT. Amino acid sequence: CASSLRQGGTGELFF. The rearrangement links TRBV7-2 to TRBJ2-2; 9 nucleotides line up with TRBD1. CDR1 is SGHTA, CDR2 FQGNSA, per germline. The CDR3 contains 15 residues.

The chain joins TRBV7-3 to TRBJ2-2; a weak D match, TRBD2 (6 bases). Looked up from germline, CDR1 is SGHTA and CDR2 is FQGTGA. The CDR3 extends over 14 amino acids. Trimming removed 5 bases from V and 1 base from J, with 8 bases in between. In nucleotides, the CDR3 is TGTGCCAGCAGCCGGACTATGAACACCGGGGAGCTGTTTTTT. This encodes CASSRTMNTGELFF.

J is TRBJ2-5 and V is TRBV27; 13 bases are shared with TRBD2. CDR3 length equals 14 residues. Trimming cost V 8 bases and J 4 bases; bases outside gene matches: 4. Germline CDR1 MNHEY, CDR2 SMNVEV (reference sequence). The CDR3 DNA follows: TGTGCCAGCGGGGGACTAGCGGGAAGAGAGACCCAGTACTTC. The encoded protein is CASGGLAGRETQYF.

This clonotype has only a few counts. J is TRBJ1-1 and V is TRBV7-8; D not certain. The germline gives CDR1 SGHVS, CDR2 FQNEAQ. Trimming took 5 bases from V and 7 from J, leaving 17 bases between them. The CDR3 loop spans 14 amino acids. The CDR3 reads CASSPSTGRNEAFF. CDR3 nucleotide sequence: TGTGCCAGCAGCCCCTCCACGGGTAGGAATGAAGCTTTCTTT.

Here the CDR3 DNA reads TGTGCCAGCAGTCTCGACAGGGCCCAGTACTTC. It specifies CASSLDRAQYF. The gene calls are TRBV12-3 or TRBV12-4 and TRBJ2-5, with 7 bases lining up with TRBD1. The CDR3 has 11 amino acids. The J segment lost 9 bases and the V segment lost 5 bases, leaving 3 bases of the junction unmatched.

This clonotype was seen more than once but under ten times. CDR3 residues: CASSLKVRGRGFTEAFF. The CDR3 DNA reads as TGTGCCAGCAGCTTAAAGGTGCGGGGCCGAGGTTTCACTGAAGCTTTCTTT. The chain has TRBV7-6 and TRBJ1-1, with a tentative D call TRBD1 (5 bases). Trimming pared 2 bases from V and 4 bases from J, leaving 20 bases between. CDR3 size: 17 residues. The V gene's germline CDR1 is SGHVS and CDR2 FNYEAQ.

The genes are TRBV15 and TRBJ1-4; 8 bases are shared with TRBD1. The CDR3 totals 14 residues. CDR1 is LNHNV and CDR2 is YYDKDF in the germline V gene (reference sequence). V shed 8 bases and J 5 bases; nucleotides not matched to a gene: 7. The CDR3 bases are TGTGCCACCTCTAGGGACAGGACAAATGAAAAACTGTTTTTT. It yields the protein CATSRDRTNEKLFF. Full variable domain (remainder filled in from reference TRBV15 and TRBJ1-4): DAMVIQNPRYQVTQFGKPVTLSCSQTLNHNVMYWYQQKSSQAPKLLFHYYDKDFNNEADTPDNFQSRRPNTSFCFLDIRSPGLGDTAMYLCATSRDRTNEKLFFGSGTQLSVL.